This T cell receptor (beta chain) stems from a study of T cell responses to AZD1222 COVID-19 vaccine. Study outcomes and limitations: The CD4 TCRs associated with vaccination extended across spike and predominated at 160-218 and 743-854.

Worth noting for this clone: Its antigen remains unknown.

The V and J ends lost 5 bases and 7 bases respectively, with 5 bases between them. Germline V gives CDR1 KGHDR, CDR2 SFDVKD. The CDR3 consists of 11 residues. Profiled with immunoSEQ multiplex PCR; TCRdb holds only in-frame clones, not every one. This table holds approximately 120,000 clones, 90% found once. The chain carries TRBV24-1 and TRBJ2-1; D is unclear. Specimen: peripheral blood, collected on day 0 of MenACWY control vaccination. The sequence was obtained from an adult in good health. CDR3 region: CATSVRNEQFF. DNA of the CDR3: TGTGCCACCAGTGTTCGGAATGAGCAGTTCTTC.